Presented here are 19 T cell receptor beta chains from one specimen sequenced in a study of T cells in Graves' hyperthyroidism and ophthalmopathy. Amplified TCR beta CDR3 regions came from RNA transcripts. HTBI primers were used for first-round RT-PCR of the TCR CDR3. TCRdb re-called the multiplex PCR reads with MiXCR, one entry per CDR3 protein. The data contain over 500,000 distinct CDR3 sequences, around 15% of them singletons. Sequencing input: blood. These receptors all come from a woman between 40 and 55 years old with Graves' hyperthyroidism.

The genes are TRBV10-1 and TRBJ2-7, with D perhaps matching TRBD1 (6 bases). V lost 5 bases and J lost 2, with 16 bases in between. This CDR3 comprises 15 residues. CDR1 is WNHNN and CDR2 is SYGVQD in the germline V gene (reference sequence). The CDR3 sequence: CASSSPGHGTYEQYF. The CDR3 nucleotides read TGCGCCAGCAGTTCCCCGGGACATGGAACCTACGAGCAGTACTTC.

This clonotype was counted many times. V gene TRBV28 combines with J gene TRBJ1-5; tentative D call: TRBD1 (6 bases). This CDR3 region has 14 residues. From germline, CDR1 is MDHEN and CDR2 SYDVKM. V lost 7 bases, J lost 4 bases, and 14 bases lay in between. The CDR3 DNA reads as TGTGCCAGCATATGGGGGACAAGTAATCAGCCCCAGCATTTT. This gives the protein CASIWGTSNQPQHF.

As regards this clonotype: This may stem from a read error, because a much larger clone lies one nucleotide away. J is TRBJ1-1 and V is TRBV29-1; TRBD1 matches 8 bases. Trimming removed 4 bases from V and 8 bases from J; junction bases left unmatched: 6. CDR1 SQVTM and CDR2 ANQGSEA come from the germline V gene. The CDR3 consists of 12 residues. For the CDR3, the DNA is TGCAGCGTTGCGGGGGGACAGGAAGAAGCTTTCTTT. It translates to CSVAGGQEEAFF.

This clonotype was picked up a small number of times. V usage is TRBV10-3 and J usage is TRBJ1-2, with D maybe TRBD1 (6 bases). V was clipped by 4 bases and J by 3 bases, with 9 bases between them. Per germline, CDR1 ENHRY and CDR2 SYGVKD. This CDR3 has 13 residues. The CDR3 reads CAISGRQDYGYTF. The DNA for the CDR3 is TGTGCCATCAGTGGGAGACAGGACTATGGCTACACCTTC.

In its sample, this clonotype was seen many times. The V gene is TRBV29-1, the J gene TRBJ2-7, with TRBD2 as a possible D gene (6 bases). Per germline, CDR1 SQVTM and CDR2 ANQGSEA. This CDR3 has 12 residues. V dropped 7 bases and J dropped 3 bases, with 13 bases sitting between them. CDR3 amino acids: CSAGTSHYEQYF. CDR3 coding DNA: TGCAGCGCCGGGACTTCCCACTACGAGCAGTACTTC.

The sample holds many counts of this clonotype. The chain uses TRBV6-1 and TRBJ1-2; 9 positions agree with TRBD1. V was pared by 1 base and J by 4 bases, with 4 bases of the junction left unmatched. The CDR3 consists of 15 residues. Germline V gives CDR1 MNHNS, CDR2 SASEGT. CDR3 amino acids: CASSEGTGGAYGYTF. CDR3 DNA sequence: TGTGCCAGCAGTGAAGGAACAGGGGGCGCCTATGGCTACACCTTC.

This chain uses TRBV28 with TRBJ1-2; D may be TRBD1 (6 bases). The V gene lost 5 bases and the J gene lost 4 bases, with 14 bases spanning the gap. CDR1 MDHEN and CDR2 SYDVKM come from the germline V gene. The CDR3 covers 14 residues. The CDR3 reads CASSRGTGSYGYTF. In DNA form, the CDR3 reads TGTGCCAGCAGTCGCGGAACAGGGTCCTATGGCTACACCTTC.

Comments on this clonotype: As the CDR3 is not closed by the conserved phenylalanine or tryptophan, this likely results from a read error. The CDR3 DNA is TGTGCCAGCAGTGAAGCTTTGGGACTAGCGGGAGGGTCAACAAGCAGCTACGAGCAGTACCTC. Translating it yields CASSEALGLAGGSTSSYEQYL. This chain links TRBV6-1 with TRBJ2-7; TRBD2 matches 16 bases. V lost 0 bases to trimming and J lost 3 bases; unmatched junction nucleotides: 14. This CDR3 contains 21 residues. The germline V gene encodes CDR1 MNHNS and CDR2 SASEGT.

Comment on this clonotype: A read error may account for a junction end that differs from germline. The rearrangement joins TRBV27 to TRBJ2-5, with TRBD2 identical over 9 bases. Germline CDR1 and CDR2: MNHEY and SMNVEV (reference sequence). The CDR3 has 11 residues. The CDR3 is CASSSGSGSHF. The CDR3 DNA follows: TGTGCCAGCAGTTCGGGTAGCGGGAGCCACTTC.

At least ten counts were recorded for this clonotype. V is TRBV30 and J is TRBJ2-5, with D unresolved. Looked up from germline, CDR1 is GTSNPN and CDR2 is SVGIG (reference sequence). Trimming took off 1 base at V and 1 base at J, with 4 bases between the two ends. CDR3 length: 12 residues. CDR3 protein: CAWSEGQETQYF. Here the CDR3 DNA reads TGTGCCTGGAGTGAAGGCCAAGAGACCCAGTACTTC.

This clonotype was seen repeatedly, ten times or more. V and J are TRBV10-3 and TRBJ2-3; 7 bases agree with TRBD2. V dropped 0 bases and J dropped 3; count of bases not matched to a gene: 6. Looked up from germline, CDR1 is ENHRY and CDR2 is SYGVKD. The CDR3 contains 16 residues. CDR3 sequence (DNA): TGTGCCATCAGTGAGTCGACTGGCGGGAGTACAGATACGCAGTATTTT. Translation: CAISESTGGSTDTQYF.

CDR3 residues: CAWSRKRDRDSKEQYF. CDR3 DNA sequence: TGTGCCTGGAGCCGAAAAAGGGACAGGGATTCGAAAGAGCAGTACTTC. This chain uses TRBV30 with TRBJ2-7; TRBD1 agrees at 9 bases. Germline lookup yields CDR1 GTSNPN and CDR2 SVGIG (reference sequence). V was pared by 3 bases and J by 7 bases, with 16 bases of the junction left unmatched. The CDR3 has 16 amino acids.

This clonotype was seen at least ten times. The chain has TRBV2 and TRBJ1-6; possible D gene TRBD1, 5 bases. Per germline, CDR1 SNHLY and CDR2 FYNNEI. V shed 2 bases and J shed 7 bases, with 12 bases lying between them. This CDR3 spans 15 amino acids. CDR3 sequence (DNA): TGTGCCAGCAGTGAAATGGGGGGAAGAAATTCACCCCTCCACTTT. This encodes CASSEMGGRNSPLHF.

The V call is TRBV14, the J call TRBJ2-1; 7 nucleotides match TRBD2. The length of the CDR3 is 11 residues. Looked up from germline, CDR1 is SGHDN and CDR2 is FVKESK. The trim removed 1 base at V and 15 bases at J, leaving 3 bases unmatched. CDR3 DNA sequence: TGTGCCAGCAGCCAAGGCCTAGCGGTGTTCTTC. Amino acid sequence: CASSQGLAVFF. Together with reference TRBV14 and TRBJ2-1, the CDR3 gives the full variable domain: EAGVTQFPSHSVIEKGQTVTLRCDPISGHDNLYWYRRVMGKEIKFLLHFVKESKQDESGMPNNRFLAERTGGTYSTLKVQPAELEDSGVYFCASSQGLAVFFGPGTRLTVL.

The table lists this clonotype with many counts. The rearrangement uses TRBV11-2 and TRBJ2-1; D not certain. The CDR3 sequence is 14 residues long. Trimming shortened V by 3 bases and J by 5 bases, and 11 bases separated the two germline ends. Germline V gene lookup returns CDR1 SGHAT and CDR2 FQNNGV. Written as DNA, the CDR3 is TGTGCCAGCAGCTTTCCGACCAGAGACAATGAGCAGTTCTTC. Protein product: CASSFPTRDNEQFF.

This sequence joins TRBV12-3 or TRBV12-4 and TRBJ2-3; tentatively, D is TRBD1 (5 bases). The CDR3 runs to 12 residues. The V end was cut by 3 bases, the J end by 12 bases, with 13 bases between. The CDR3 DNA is TGTGCCAGCAGTTTTTCAGGGCCCAACCAGTATTTT. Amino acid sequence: CASSFSGPNQYF.

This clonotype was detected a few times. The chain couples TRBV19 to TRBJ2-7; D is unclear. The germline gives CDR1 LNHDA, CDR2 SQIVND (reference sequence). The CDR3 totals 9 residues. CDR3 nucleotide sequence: TGTCACGTCAACTACGAGCAGTACTTC. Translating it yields CHVNYEQYF.

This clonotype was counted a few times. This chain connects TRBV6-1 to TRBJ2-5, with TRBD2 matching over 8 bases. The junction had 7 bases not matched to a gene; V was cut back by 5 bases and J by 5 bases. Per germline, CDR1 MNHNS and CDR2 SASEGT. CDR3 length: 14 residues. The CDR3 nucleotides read TGTGCCAGCAGTCCGACGGGGGGGTGGGAGACCCAGTACTTC. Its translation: CASSPTGGWETQYF.

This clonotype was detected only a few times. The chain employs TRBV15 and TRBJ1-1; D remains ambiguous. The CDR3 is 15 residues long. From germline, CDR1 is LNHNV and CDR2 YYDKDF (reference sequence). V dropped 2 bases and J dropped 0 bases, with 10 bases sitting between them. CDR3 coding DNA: TGTGCCACCAGCAGACCGGGGTTCATGAACACTGAAGCTTTCTTT. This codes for CATSRPGFMNTEAFF.